This TCR beta chain appears in the sequencing data of a study of blood T cell repertoires in COVID-19. Sequencing used immunoSEQ multiplex PCR; TCRdb keeps in-frame clones, though not all of them. The top ten hold 4.8% of the sample, which has 94,000 or so clones, 88% seen once. J was trimmed by 5 bases and V by 5 bases; bases with no gene match: 8. The germline gives CDR1 MDHEN, CDR2 SYDVKM. This CDR3 region has 15 residues. The chain recombines TRBV28 with TRBJ1-1, with 10 bases lining up with TRBD1. This sequence was found in a woman aged 80 or over with active COVID-19. The sample comprised peripheral blood. The CDR3 region has the DNA TGTGCCAGCAGTCCTTCCGGGACAGGGGCGACTGAAGCTTTCTTT. This gives the protein CASSPSGTGATEAFF.